This T cell receptor (beta chain) came from a study of CD4 T cells in relation to SARS-CoV-2 and coronaviruses. Study-wide findings and caveats: Samples before the pandemic and after infection were not matched within any donor. This crossreactivity analysis covered spike protein alone, no other viral proteins.

Of note for this clone: Its antigen is unknown.

Sorted naive or memory CD4+ cells met CEF peptides for over 9 days. The CDR3 runs 16 residues. V was trimmed by 5 bases and J by 0 bases, leaving 13 bases between them. In germline, CDR1 is SGHAT, CDR2 FQNNGV. TCRdb keeps only in-frame clones here, not all; method: immunoSEQ multiplex PCR. The repertoire consists of about 36,000 clones, with 70% to 85% occurring once and the leading ten covering over 2.5%. The V gene is TRBV11-2, the J gene TRBJ2-2; weak D call: TRBD2 (5 bases). This TCR came from an adult with COVID-19. The sequenced sample was memory CD4+ T cells from PBMCs, cultured in vitro. CDR3 residues: CASSPRSGANTGELFF. CDR3 nucleotides: TGTGCCAGCAGCCCAAGGTCCGGGGCGAACACCGGGGAGCTGTTTTTT.